This T cell receptor (beta chain) was captured in a study of early T cells in non-severe SARS-CoV-2 infection (dated by TCRdb to 2020 to 2022). Broadly, across the study: TCR sequencing used bulk RNA from unsorted whole blood, so alpha and beta chains could not be paired.

The library was built by means of 5' RACE. The sequencer was a NextSeq 500. The TCR library protocol attached unique molecular identifiers to individual cDNA molecules to correct for sequencing error and PCR bias. Sequencing covered both TCR alpha and beta chains, and within each sample the abundances of alpha and beta sequences were tightly co-correlated. Concerning the study's data processing: V gene, J gene and CDR3 annotation of TCR sequences was performed with Decombinator V4. Expanded TCRs were defined as changing significantly between any two time points under a Poisson model with p below 0.0001. TCR abundances were normalised to the total number of TCRs sequenced per sample and were expressed as counts per million. TRAV1-2 paired with TRAJ12, TRAJ20 or TRAJ33 defined MAIT TCRs, while TRAV10 paired with TRAJ18 defined iNKT TCRs. A search of VDJdb, accessed on 1 November 2021, was run for TCRs annotated to CMV, EBV and SARS-CoV-2, with TCRs annotated for multiple antigens excluded. The public reads were quality trimmed at Q25 with fastp and then assembled into clones with MiXCR by TCRdb, keeping productive beta chains. Rows are unified per CDR3 protein, each entry keeping the most common DNA and genes. V and J calls and clone size were set by TCRdb, not the authors. The sample table contains 99,000 or so distinct CDR3 sequences; only one count was recorded for 16% of them. The biggest ten clones account for 1.3% of the sample.

Taken from cysteine to phenylalanine, the CDR3 has 16 residues. Kept here is only the CDR3 DNA, which spans 48 bases and is read in frame from base 1. V and J are truncated by 4 bases and 6 bases respectively, leaving an intervening sequence of 18 bases. Based on the germline V gene (reference sequence), the CDR1 and CDR2 sequences are LNHNV and YYDKDF. A case-control design nested within a healthcare worker cohort in London, UK, was used, with weekly nasopharyngeal swab PCR tests and blood sampling performed. Healthcare workers were recruited during the week of the UK lockdown, between 23 and 31 March 2020, and followed weekly for up to about 15 weeks. General study outcomes and caveats: VDJdb matching was skewed toward anti-spike CD8 responses, so virus-specific expansions were likely underestimated and private and CD4 specificities were missed.

Notes on this clonotype: Its specific antigen is unknown. The input lacks base qualities; no much larger clone sits a single base away.

This chain joins TRBV15 to TRBJ2-2; the D gene is perhaps TRBD2, on 6 matching bases. Material for sequencing was whole blood. The origin of this receptor is an adult who was a healthcare worker with PCR-confirmed SARS-CoV-2 infection or an uninfected control (not recorded which). The nucleotide sequence reads TGTGCCACCAGCACCTCCACAGCTAGCGTATCCGGGGAGCTGTTTTTT. This yields the protein CATSTSTASVSGELFF. Here the CDR3 is joined to the reference TRBV15 and TRBJ2-2 genes, and the full variable domain is: DAMVIQNPRYQVTQFGKPVTLSCSQTLNHNVMYWYQQKSSQAPKLLFHYYDKDFNNEADTPDNFQSRRPNTSFCFLDIRSPGLGDTAMYLCATSTSTASVSGELFFGEGSRLTVL.